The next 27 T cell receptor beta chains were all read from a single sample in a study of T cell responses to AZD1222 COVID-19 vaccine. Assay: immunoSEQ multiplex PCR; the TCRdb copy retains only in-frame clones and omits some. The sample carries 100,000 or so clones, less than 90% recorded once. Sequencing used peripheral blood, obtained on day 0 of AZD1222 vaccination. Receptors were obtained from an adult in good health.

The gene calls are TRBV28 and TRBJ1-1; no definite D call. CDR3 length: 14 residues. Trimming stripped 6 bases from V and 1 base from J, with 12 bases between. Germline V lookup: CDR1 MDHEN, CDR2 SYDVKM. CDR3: CASSPPVRNTEAFF. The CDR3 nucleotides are TGTGCCAGCAGCCCCCCGGTGAGGAACACTGAAGCTTTCTTT. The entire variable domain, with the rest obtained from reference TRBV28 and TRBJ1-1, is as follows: DVKVTQSSRYLVKRTGEKVFLECVQDMDHENMFWYRQDPGLGLRLIYFSYDVKMKEKGDIPEGYSVSREKKERFSLILESASTNQTSMYLCASSPPVRNTEAFFGQGTRLTVV.

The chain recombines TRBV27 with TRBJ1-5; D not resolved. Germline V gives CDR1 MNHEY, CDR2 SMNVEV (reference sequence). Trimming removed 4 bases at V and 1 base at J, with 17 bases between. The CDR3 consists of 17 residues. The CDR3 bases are TGTGCCAGCAGTTCCCGGGAGACTGGGGTAAGCAATCAGCCCCAGCATTTT. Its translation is CASSSRETGVSNQPQHF.

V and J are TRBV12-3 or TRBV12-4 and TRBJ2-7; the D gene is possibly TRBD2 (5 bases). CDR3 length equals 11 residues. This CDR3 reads CANHATGEQYF. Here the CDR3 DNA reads TGTGCAAACCACGCCACGGGGGAGCAGTACTTC.

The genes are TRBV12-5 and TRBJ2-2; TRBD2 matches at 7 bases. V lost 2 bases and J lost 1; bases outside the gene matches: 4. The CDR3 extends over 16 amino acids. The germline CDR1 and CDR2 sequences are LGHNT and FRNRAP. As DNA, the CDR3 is TGTGCTAGTGGTTTGTCGGGAGGCCTGAACACCGGGGAGCTGTTTTTT. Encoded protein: CASGLSGGLNTGELFF.

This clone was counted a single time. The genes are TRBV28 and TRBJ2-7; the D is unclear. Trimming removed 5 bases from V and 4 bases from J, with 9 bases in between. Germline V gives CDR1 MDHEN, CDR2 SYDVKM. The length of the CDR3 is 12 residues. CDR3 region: CASSLGLYEQYF. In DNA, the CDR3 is TGTGCCAGCAGTCTCGGGTTGTACGAGCAGTACTTC.

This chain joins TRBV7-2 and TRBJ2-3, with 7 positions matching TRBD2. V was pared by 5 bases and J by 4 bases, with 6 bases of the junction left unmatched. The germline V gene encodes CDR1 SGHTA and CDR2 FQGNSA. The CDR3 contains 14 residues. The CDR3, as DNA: TGTGCCAGCAGCCAGACGGGAGGTCCAGATACGCAGTATTTT. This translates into CASSQTGGPDTQYF.

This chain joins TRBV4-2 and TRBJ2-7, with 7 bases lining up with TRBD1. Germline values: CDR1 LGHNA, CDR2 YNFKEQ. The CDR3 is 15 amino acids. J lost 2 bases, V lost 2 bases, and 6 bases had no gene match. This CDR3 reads CASSQYRDSTYEQYF. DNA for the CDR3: TGTGCCAGCAGCCAATACCGGGACAGCACCTACGAGCAGTACTTC.

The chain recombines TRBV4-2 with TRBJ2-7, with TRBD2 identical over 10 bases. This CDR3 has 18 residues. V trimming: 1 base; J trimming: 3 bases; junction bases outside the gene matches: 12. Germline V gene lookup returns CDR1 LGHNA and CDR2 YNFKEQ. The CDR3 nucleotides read TGTGCCAGCAGCCAAGTCTGGGCTAGCGGGAGTCAGGGCTACGAGCAGTACTTC. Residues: CASSQVWASGSQGYEQYF.

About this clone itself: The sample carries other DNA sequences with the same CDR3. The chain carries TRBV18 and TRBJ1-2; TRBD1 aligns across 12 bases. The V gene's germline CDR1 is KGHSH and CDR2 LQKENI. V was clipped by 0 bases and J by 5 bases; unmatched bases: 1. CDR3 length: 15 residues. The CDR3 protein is CASSPPGQGAYGYTF. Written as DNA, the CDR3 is TGTGCCAGCTCACCACCGGGACAGGGGGCTTATGGCTACACCTTC.

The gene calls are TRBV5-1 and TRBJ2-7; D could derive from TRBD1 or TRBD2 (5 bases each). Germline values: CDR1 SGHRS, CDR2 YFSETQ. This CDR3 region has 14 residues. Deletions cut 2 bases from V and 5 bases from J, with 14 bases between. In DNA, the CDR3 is TGCGCCAGCAGCTTCCGGGACGGATCTCACGAGCAGTACTTC. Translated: CASSFRDGSHEQYF.

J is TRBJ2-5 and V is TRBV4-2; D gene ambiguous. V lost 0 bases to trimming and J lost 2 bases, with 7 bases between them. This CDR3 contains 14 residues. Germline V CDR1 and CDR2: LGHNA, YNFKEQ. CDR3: CASSQDYGQETQYF. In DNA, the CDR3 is TGTGCCAGCAGCCAAGATTACGGGCAAGAGACCCAGTACTTC.

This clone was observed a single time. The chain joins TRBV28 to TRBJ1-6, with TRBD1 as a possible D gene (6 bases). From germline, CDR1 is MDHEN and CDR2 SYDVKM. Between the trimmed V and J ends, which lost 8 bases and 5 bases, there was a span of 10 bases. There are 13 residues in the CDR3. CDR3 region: CASRQVDNSPLHF. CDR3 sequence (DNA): TGTGCCAGCCGACAGGTCGATAATTCACCCCTCCACTTT.

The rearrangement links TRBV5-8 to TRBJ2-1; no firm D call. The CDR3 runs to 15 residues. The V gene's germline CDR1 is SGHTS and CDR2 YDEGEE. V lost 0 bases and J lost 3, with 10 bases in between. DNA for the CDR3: TGTGCCAGCAGCTTGGCGGTGAATCTCTACAATGAGCAGTTCTTC. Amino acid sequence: CASSLAVNLYNEQFF. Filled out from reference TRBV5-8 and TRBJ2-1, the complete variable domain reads EAGVTQSPTHLIKTRGQQATLRCSPISGHTSVYWYQQALGLGLQFLLWYDEGEERNRGNFPPRFSGRQFPNYSSELNVNALELEDSALYLCASSLAVNLYNEQFFGPGTRLTVL.

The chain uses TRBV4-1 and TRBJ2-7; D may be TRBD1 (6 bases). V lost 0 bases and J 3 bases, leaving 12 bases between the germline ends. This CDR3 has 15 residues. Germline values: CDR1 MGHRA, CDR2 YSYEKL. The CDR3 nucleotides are TGCGCCAGCAGCCAAGAGTTCCAGGGGCTCTACGAGCAGTACTTC. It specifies CASSQEFQGLYEQYF.

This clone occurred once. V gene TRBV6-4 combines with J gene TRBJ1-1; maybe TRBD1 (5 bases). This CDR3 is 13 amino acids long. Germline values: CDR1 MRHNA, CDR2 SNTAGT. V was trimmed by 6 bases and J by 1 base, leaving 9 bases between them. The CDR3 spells CASSFQGNTEAFF. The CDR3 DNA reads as TGTGCCAGCAGCTTTCAGGGGAACACTGAAGCTTTCTTT.

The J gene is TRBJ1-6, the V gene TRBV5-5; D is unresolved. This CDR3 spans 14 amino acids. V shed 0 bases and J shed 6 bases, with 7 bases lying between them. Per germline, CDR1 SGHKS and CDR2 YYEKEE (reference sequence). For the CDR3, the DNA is TGTGCCAGCAGCTTGGCGGGGTTTAATTCACCCCTCCACTTT. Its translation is CASSLAGFNSPLHF.

CDR3 DNA sequence: TGTGCCAGCACCTCTTATCAGGGGTCTGGCTACACCTTC. This codes for CASTSYQGSGYTF. The chain has TRBV27 and TRBJ1-2, with D perhaps TRBD1 (6 bases). Germline V gene lookup returns CDR1 MNHEY and CDR2 SMNVEV (reference sequence). V was trimmed by 7 bases and J by 7 bases, leaving 16 bases between them. This CDR3 region has 13 residues.

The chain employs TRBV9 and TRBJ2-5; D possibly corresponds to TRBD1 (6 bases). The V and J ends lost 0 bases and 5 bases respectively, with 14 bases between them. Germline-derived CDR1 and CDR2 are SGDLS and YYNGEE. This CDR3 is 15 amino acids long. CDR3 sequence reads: CASSVAWGRGETQYF. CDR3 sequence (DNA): TGTGCCAGCAGCGTAGCTTGGGGGCGCGGGGAGACCCAGTACTTC.

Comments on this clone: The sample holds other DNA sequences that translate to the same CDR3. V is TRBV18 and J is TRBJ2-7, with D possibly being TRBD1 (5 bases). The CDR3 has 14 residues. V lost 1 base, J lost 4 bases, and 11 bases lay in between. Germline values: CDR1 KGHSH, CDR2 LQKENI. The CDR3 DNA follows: TGTGCCAGCTCACCACGGCAGGGCGTATACGAGCAGTACTTC. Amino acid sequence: CASSPRQGVYEQYF.

CDR3: CASSSQGRGESPLHF. The CDR3 nucleotides read TGTGCCAGCAGCTCCCAGGGAAGGGGAGAATCACCCCTCCACTTT. The chain recombines TRBV7-3 with TRBJ1-6; the D gene is possibly TRBD1 (5 bases). V lost 4 bases and J lost 10, with 17 bases in between. The CDR3 spans 15 residues. Germline V gene data show CDR1 as SGHTA and CDR2 as FQGTGA.

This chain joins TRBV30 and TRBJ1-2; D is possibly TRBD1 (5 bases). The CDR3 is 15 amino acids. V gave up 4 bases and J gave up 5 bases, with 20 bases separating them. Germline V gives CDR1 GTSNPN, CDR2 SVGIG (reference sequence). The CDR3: CAWIPRGPVVYGYTF. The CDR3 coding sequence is TGTGCCTGGATTCCCCGGGGACCCGTCGTGTATGGCTACACCTTC.

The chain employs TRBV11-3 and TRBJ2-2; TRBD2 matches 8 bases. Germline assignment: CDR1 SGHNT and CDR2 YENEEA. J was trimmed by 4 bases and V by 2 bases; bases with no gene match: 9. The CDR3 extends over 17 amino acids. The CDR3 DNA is TGTGCCAGCAGCTTACGGCGGGAGGCGGGGAGCACCGGGGAGCTGTTTTTT. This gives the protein CASSLRREAGSTGELFF.

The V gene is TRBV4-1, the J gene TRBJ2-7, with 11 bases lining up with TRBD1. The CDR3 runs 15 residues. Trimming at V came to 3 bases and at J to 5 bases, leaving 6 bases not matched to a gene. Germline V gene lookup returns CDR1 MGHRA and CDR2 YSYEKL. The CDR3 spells CASSQPGTGGHEQYF. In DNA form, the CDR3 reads TGCGCCAGCAGCCAGCCCGGGACAGGGGGTCACGAGCAGTACTTC.

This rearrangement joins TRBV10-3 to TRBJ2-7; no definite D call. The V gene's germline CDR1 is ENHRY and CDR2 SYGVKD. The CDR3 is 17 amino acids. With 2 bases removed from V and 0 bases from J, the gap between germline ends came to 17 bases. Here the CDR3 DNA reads TGTGCCATCAGTGAGACCTGGCGCGCCCATTACTCCTACGAGCAGTACTTC. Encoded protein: CAISETWRAHYSYEQYF.

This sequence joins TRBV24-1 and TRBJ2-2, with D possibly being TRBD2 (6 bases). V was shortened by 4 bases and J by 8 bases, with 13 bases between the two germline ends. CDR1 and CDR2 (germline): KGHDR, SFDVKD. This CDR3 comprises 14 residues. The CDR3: CATSDLSGRGELFF. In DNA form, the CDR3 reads TGTGCCACCAGTGACCTTAGCGGAAGGGGGGAGCTGTTTTTT.

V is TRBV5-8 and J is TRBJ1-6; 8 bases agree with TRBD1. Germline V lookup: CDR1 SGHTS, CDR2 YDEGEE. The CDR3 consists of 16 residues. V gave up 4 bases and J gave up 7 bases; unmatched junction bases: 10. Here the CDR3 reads CASSHWGTGLNSPLHF. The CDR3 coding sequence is TGTGCCAGCAGCCATTGGGGGACAGGACTAAATTCACCCCTCCACTTT.

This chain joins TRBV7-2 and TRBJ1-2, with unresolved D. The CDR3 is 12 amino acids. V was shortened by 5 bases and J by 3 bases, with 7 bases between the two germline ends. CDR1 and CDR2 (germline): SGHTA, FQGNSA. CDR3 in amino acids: CASSNSHYGYTF. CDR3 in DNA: TGTGCCAGCAGCAACTCCCACTATGGCTACACCTTC.